The sequence of this T cell receptor beta chain was determined in a study of Graves' ophthalmopathy and Graves' hyperthyroidism. For the study at large: There was a collection of peripheral blood at initial diagnosis, before any treatment. Study-wide results and limits: Distinction of ophthalmopathy from stable hyperthyroidism by a 13-signature model reached 85% to 90% sensitivity and 81.08% specificity. Clonotypes were expanded in thyroid at above 0.001 frequency, and most also appeared in blood.

CDR3 length: 18 residues. Germline V gives CDR1 SEHNR, CDR2 FQNEAQ (reference sequence). Lactation, pregnancy, uncontrolled infections and other autoimmune diseases were all grounds for excluding patients. Amplified TCR beta CDR3 regions were obtained using RNA transcripts as template. After a first-round RT-PCR with HTBI primers, a second-round multiplex PCR was run. TCRdb passed the multiplex PCR reads through MiXCR, listing each CDR3 protein once. Found here are almost 750,000 distinct CDR3 sequences, approximately 40% of them singletons; the top ten hold about 40%. On this clonotype itself: The antigen remains undetermined. The junction differs from germline at one of its ends, possibly a read error.

The rearrangement links TRBV7-9 to TRBJ1-3; a weak D match, TRBD1 (5 bases). The sequenced sample consisted of peripheral blood. The receptor's source is an adult man with Graves' ophthalmopathy. This CDR3 is CAGSPDRVTRYSGNTIYF. The CDR3 nucleotides read TGTGCCGGCAGCCCCGACAGAGTTACTCGTTACTCTGGAAACACCATATATTTT.